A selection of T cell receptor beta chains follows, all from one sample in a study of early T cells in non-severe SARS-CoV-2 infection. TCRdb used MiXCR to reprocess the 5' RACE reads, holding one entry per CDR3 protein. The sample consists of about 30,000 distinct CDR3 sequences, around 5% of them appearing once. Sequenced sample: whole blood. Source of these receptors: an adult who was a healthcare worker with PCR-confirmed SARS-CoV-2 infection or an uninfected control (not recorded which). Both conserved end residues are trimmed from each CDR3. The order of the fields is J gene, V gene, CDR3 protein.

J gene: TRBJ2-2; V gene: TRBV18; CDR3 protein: ASSQTGTSGTGELF
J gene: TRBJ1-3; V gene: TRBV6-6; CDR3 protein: ASSYSRGRGSGNTIY
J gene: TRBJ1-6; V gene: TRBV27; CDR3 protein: ASSLSWGNNNSPLH
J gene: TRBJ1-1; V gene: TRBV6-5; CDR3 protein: ASSLPGQGLRTAF
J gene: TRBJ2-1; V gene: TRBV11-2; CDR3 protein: ASSWGQGADNEQF
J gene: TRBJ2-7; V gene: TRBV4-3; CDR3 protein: ASSQELGINYEQY
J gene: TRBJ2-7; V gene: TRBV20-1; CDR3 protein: SAREATWQY
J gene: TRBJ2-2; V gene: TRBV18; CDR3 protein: ASSPELGGGIGELF
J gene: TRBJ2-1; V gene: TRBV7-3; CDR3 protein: ASGLAGGNEQF
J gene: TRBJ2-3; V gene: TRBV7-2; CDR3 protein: ASSLREGRTDTQY
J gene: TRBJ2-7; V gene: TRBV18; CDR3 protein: ASSPPLRADYEQY
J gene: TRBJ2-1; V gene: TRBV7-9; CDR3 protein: ASSRWTSVTYNEQF
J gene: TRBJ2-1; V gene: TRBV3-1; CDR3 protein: ASSLRDYGKPEQF
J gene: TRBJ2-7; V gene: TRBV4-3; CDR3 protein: ASSQEVEYEQY
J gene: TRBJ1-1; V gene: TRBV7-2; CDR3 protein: ASSLAPGRANTEAF
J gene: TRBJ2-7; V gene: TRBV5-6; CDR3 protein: ASSLAEGPYEQY
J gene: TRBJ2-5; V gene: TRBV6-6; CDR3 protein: ASSYSGLAGGQETQY
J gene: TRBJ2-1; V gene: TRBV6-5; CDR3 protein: ASTPGTGGFGEQF
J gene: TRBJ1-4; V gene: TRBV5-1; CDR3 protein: ASSSGTGSEKLF
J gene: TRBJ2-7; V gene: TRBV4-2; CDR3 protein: ASSQEGSGDIFYEQY
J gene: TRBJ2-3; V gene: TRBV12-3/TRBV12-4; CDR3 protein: ASSAPIGDTQY
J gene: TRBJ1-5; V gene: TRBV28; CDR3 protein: ASSLPGPSNQPQH
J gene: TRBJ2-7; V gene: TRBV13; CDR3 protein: ASSPGLAGAYEQY
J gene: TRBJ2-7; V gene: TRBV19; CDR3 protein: ASTSWGNNEQY
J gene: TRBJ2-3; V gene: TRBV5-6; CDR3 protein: ASSFSSGSAQY
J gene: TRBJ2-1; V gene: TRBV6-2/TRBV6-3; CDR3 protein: ASSYELAGRHEQF
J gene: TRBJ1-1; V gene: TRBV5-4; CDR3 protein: ASSLYGGGTEAF
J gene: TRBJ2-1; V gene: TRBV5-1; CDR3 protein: ASRPREGNEQF
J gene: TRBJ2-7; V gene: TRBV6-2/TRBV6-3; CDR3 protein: ASSYLQGNSYEQY
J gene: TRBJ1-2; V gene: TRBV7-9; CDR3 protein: ASSHANLRQGSDGYT
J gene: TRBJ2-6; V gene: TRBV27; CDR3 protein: ASKPQPSGANVLT
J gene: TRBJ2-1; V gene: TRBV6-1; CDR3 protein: ASRGLAGAYNEQF
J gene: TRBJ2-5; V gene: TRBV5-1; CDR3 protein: ASSLGSRAPETQY
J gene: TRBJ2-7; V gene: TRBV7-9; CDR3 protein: ASSTGLDFTYEQY
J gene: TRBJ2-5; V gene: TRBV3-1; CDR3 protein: ASSLTWTETQY
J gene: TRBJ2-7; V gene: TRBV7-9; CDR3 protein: ASSLGEEQY
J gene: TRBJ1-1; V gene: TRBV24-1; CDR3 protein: ATSDWGADGRTEAF
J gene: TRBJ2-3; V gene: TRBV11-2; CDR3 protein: ASSPQRTSTDTQY
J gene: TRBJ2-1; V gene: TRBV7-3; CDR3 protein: ASSSGTAGSEQF
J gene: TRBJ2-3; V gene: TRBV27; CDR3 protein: ASSPGLAGGLSTDTQY
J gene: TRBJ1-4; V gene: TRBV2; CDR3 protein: ASRTAAGTANEKLF
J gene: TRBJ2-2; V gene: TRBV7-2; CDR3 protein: ASSPGRLLF
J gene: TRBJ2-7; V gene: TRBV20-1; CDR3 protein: SARDWDSLSYEQY
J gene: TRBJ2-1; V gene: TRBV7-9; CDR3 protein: ASSSDIRWSEQF
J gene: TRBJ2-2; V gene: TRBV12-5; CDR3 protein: ASGSLMGELF